This entry concerns a single TCR beta chain. Its antigen is not identified. This entry is derived from a study of memory CD4+ T cells and cytomegalovirus serostatus. Study context: Of the healthy Belgian adults, 9 or 10 were CMV seropositive and 20 to 30 seronegative. Study observations and caveats: CD4+ memory repertoires contained about 40% of the roughly 150 reported CMV TCRbeta sequences. Suggested: most of the CMV-linked TCR signature lies in CD4+ memory cells.

Authors' data handling: Out-of-frame sequences were removed, leaving roughly 2,200,000 distinct TCRbeta sequences. The protocol was immunoSEQ multiplex PCR, while the TCRdb copy is restricted to in-frame clones and leaves out a portion. The V and J calls and clone size come from that table; D and trimming were worked out from the DNA. The table lists around 45,000 clones, over 75% of them singletons, with roughly 0.6% in the top ten. The CDR3 length is 14 residues. Between the trimmed V and J ends, which lost 5 bases and 9 bases, there was a span of 14 bases. Looked up from germline, CDR1 is MRHNA and CDR2 is SNTAGT. The sort gate was single viable CD3+CD4+CD8-CD45RO+ cells for memory CD4+ T cells.

The receptor's source is an adult in good health and CMV-seronegative. The sequencing sample was made of memory CD4+ T cells from blood. The rearrangement uses TRBV6-4 and TRBJ1-6; tentatively, D is TRBD1 (5 bases). The CDR3 DNA reads as TGTGCCAGCAGTTCTGGGGGATTGTTTTCACCCCTCCACTTT. Amino acid sequence: CASSSGGLFSPLHF.